This entry lists 30 T cell receptor beta chains sequenced from one sample in a study of cytomegalovirus exposure and HLA in healthy donors. Primers for the PCR totalled 60 Vbeta and 13 Jbeta. Data came from immunoSEQ multiplex PCR; TCRdb stores just in-frame clones and leaves some out. Among some 170,000 clones listed, 55% to 75% were seen once. Sequenced input: PBMCs. The receptors were sampled from a human donor in good health.

This chain connects TRBV9 to TRBJ2-1; D remains unclear. The V end was cut by 1 base, the J end by 5 bases, with 13 bases between. CDR3 length equals 15 residues. Germline V gene sequence: CDR1 SGDLS, CDR2 YYNGEE. The CDR3 spells CASSVWVGGNNEQFF. The CDR3 bases are TGTGCCAGCAGCGTATGGGTTGGCGGAAACAATGAGCAGTTCTTC. Using reference TRBV9 and TRBJ2-1 for the parts outside the CDR3, the full variable domain is DSGVTQTPKHLITATGQRVTLRCSPRSGDLSVYWYQQSLDQGLQFLIQYYNGEERAKGNILERFSAQQFPDLHSELNLSSLELGDSALYFCASSVWVGGNNEQFFGPGTRLTVL.

This chain links TRBV7-2 with TRBJ1-5; tentatively, D is TRBD1 (5 bases). Germline CDR1 is SGHTA and CDR2 is FQGNSA. V was pared by 4 bases and J by 12 bases, with 25 bases between. The CDR3 runs 16 residues. In nucleotides, the CDR3 is TGTGCCAGCAGCTCCTATCGACAGCCGCTTTTGGGCGACCAGCATTTT. This codes for CASSSYRQPLLGDQHF.

The chain joins TRBV19 to TRBJ2-1; TRBD2 matches 8 bases. Germline CDR1 is LNHDA and CDR2 is SQIVND (reference sequence). The CDR3 is 16 residues long. With V trimmed by 3 bases and J by 3 bases, 7 bases remained unmatched. The CDR3 reads CASSIGQAGVYNEQFF. The CDR3, as DNA: TGTGCCAGTAGTATCGGTCAAGCGGGGGTCTACAATGAGCAGTTCTTC. Full variable domain (rest looked up from reference TRBV19 and TRBJ2-1): DGGITQSPKYLFRKEGQNVTLSCEQNLNHDAMYWYRQDPGQGLRLIYYSQIVNDFQKGDIAEGYSVSREKKESFPLTVTSAQKNPTAFYLCASSIGQAGVYNEQFFGPGTRLTVL.

V usage is TRBV4-1 and J usage is TRBJ1-5; D unresolved. Trimming removed 0 bases from V and 6 bases from J, with 6 bases in between. Germline V gene lookup returns CDR1 MGHRA and CDR2 YSYEKL. CDR3 length equals 13 residues. CDR3 sequence reads: CASSQERRQPQHF. The CDR3, as DNA: TGCGCCAGCAGCCAAGAGAGGCGTCAGCCCCAGCATTTT.

V gene TRBV7-3 combines with J gene TRBJ2-3, with D tentatively TRBD2 (5 bases). The CDR3 totals 15 residues. Germline CDR1 SGHTA, CDR2 FQGTGA. Trimming left V 5 bases short and J 1 base short, with 13 bases between. In nucleotides, the CDR3 is TGTGCCAGCAGCCCGGACTCGTCTGGCACAGATACGCAGTATTTT. Its protein product is CASSPDSSGTDTQYF. The whole variable domain, filled in from reference TRBV7-3 and TRBJ2-3, reads GAGVSQTPSNKVTEKGKYVELRCDPISGHTALYWYRQSLGQGPEFLIYFQGTGAADDSGLPNDRFFAVRPEGSVSTLKIQRTERGDSAVYLCASSPDSSGTDTQYFGPGTRLTVL.

The chain has TRBV7-9 and TRBJ2-5, with TRBD1 matching 9 bases. CDR3 length: 15 residues. Germline V gene sequence: CDR1 SEHNR, CDR2 FQNEAQ (reference sequence). The junction had 9 bases not matched to a gene; V was cut back by 5 bases and J by 5 bases. CDR3 in DNA: TGTGCCAGCAGCCTAAATCTGGGGACAGGGGAGACCCAGTACTTC. It is translated as CASSLNLGTGETQYF.

As for this clone: Sequence at one end of the junction differs from germline and may be a read error. The chain combines TRBV7-9 with TRBJ1-1, with 11 bases matching TRBD1. Germline V gene data show CDR1 as SEHNR and CDR2 as FQNEAQ (reference sequence). This CDR3 spans 17 amino acids. The CDR3 reads CSSSHTRDRGTGTEAFF. Written as DNA, the CDR3 is TGTTCCAGCAGCCACACTCGGGACAGGGGGACTGGCACTGAAGCTTTCTTT.

This clone occurred once. The V gene is TRBV6-5, the J gene TRBJ1-6; TRBD1 is a possible D gene (5 bases). The CDR3 is made up of 15 amino acids. Trimming pared 6 bases from V and 6 bases from J, leaving 15 bases between. From germline, CDR1 is MNHEY and CDR2 SVGAGI. This CDR3 reads CASSRDGGPNSPLHF. The CDR3, as DNA: TGTGCCAGCAGCAGAGACGGGGGACCTAATTCACCCCTCCACTTT.

The chain carries TRBV9 and TRBJ2-2, with TRBD1 as a possible D gene (7 bases). The CDR3 loop spans 18 amino acids. Trimming removed 2 bases at V and 2 bases at J, with 19 bases between. CDR1 is SGDLS, CDR2 YYNGEE, per germline. The CDR3 sequence: CASSVKRGGQANTGELFF. In nucleotides, the CDR3 is TGTGCCAGCAGCGTTAAGAGGGGAGGACAGGCCAACACCGGGGAGCTGTTTTTT.

The rearrangement uses TRBV10-2 and TRBJ1-1; weak D call: TRBD1 (6 bases). The CDR3 loop spans 15 amino acids. Between the trimmed V and J ends, which lost 6 bases and 5 bases, there was a span of 19 bases. The germline gives CDR1 WSHSY, CDR2 SAAADI. CDR3 residues: CASRSLGGPGTEAFF. CDR3 nucleotide sequence: TGCGCCAGCAGGTCCTTGGGGGGGCCGGGGACTGAAGCTTTCTTT.

About this clone: An end of the junction differs from the germline gene, which may be a read error. V and J are TRBV7-7 and TRBJ2-5; a possible D gene is TRBD1 (7 bases). The CDR3 covers 15 residues. Germline CDR1 is SSHAT and CDR2 is FNYEAQ (reference sequence). The CDR3 loop reads CASSLGGGVQETQYF. The CDR3 DNA reads as TGTGCTAGCAGCTTAGGGGGCGGGGTTCAAGAGACCCAGTACTTC.

The chain uses TRBV5-8 and TRBJ2-1; possible D gene TRBD1, 6 bases. The CDR3 runs 15 residues. Germline loops: CDR1 SGHTS, CDR2 YDEGEE. V was trimmed by 5 bases and J by 4 bases, leaving 16 bases between them. CDR3 DNA: TGTGCCAGCAGTCACCGGGACATTGAGTACAATGAGCAGTTCTTC. Its translation: CASSHRDIEYNEQFF.

This clone appeared once. The rearrangement uses TRBV5-1 and TRBJ1-1, with D possibly being TRBD1 (5 bases). The CDR3 has 14 residues. With 0 bases removed from V and 8 bases from J, the gap between germline ends came to 14 bases. CDR1 and CDR2 from the germline V gene are SGHRS and YFSETQ. The CDR3 reads CASSLVGVDGEAFF. The CDR3 DNA reads TGCGCCAGCAGCTTGGTAGGGGTGGACGGGGAAGCTTTCTTT.

This chain uses TRBV6-5 with TRBJ2-5; 9 positions agree with TRBD2. The end of the DNA fits TRBJ2-7 better, so the J call may be wrong. The CDR3 extends over 15 amino acids. Germline V gene sequence: CDR1 MNHEY, CDR2 SVGAGI. The CDR3 reads CASSLSGGPAYEQYF. DNA of the CDR3: TGTGCCAGCAGCCTTAGCGGGGGTCCAGCCTACGAGCAGTACTTC.

This rearrangement joins TRBV15 to TRBJ2-3, with 8 bases fitting TRBD2. The V segment lost 0 bases and the J segment 8 bases; nucleotides outside the gene matches: 10. CDR1 is LNHNV and CDR2 is YYDKDF in the germline V gene (reference sequence). The CDR3 extends over 16 amino acids. The CDR3 loop reads CATSRDRSGGPGTQYF. The DNA of the CDR3 is TGTGCCACCAGCAGAGATCGGAGCGGGGGCCCGGGTACGCAGTATTTT.

Turning to this clone: This sample includes further DNA sequences coding for the same CDR3. The chain couples TRBV5-1 to TRBJ2-3, with 10 bases matching TRBD2. The CDR3 runs to 15 residues. The V and J ends lost 2 bases and 5 bases, in that order; junction bases with no gene match: 5. Germline V lookup: CDR1 SGHRS, CDR2 YFSETQ. This chain's CDR3 is CASSLAGGPGDTQYF. CDR3 DNA: TGCGCCAGCAGCTTAGCGGGGGGGCCGGGAGATACGCAGTATTTT.

The chain joins TRBV4-2 to TRBJ1-2; TRBD1 is a possible D gene (5 bases). In germline, CDR1 is LGHNA, CDR2 YNFKEQ. V dropped 0 bases and J dropped 2 bases, with 10 bases sitting between them. The CDR3 sequence is 15 residues long. As DNA, the CDR3 is TGTGCCAGCAGCCAAGATAGGAGGGACAACTATGGCTACACCTTC. Amino acids: CASSQDRRDNYGYTF.

The genes are TRBV6-5 and TRBJ2-7; 7 nucleotides align to TRBD1. This CDR3 has 16 residues. The trim removed 0 bases at V and 2 bases at J, leaving 7 bases unmatched. Germline V gives CDR1 MNHEY, CDR2 SVGAGI. This CDR3 reads CASSYSTGQQTYEQYF. CDR3 coding DNA: TGTGCCAGCAGTTACTCGACGGGACAGCAAACCTACGAGCAGTACTTC.

The gene calls are TRBV7-2 and TRBJ1-2, with 10 bases that match TRBD1. CDR1 SGHTA and CDR2 FQGNSA come from the germline V gene. V dropped 2 bases and J dropped 4; count of bases not matched to a gene: 7. The CDR3 runs 16 residues. The CDR3 region has the DNA TGTGCCAGCAGCTTACCCAGACAGGGGGCGGGCTATGGCTACACCTTC. It yields the protein CASSLPRQGAGYGYTF.

The rearrangement links TRBV5-4 to TRBJ1-1; tentatively, D is TRBD1 (6 bases). CDR1 and CDR2 from the germline V gene are SGHNT and YYREEE (reference sequence). CDR3 size: 14 residues. V was clipped by 4 bases and J by 5 bases, with 15 bases between them. CDR3 sequence: CASSPGGGSTEAFF. CDR3 DNA: TGTGCCAGCAGCCCGGGGGGGGGCTCTACTGAAGCTTTCTTT. Full variable domain (remainder filled in from reference TRBV5-4 and TRBJ1-1): ETGVTQSPTHLIKTRGQQVTLRCSSQSGHNTVSWYQQALGQGPQFIFQYYREEENGRGNFPPRFSGLQFPNYSSELNVNALELDDSALYLCASSPGGGSTEAFFGQGTRLTVV.

This clone was seen a handful of times. The chain recombines TRBV7-3 with TRBJ2-3, with TRBD2 matching over 9 bases. The CDR3 spans 16 residues. Germline CDR1 SGHTA, CDR2 FQGTGA. The trim removed 2 bases at V and 6 bases at J, leaving 9 bases unmatched. CDR3 loop: CASSLGTAGGQDTQYF. Here the CDR3 DNA reads TGTGCCAGCAGCTTAGGGACAGCGGGGGGCCAGGATACGCAGTATTTT.

The gene calls are TRBV10-1 and TRBJ2-5, with D possibly being TRBD2 (6 bases). The J call may be incorrect, as the DNA end agrees better with TRBJ2-7. The V gene's germline CDR1 is WNHNN and CDR2 SYGVQD (reference sequence). The CDR3 length is 15 residues. The CDR3 region has the DNA TGCGCCAGCAGTGAGGGGACTCAGACTTCCTACGAGCAGTACTTC. Translated: CASSEGTQTSYEQYF.

The chain joins TRBV6-5 to TRBJ1-5, with 9 bases lining up with TRBD1. Germline loops: CDR1 MNHEY, CDR2 SVGAGI. This CDR3 has 14 residues. The V gene end was trimmed by 6 bases and the J gene end by 3 bases; junction bases not matched to a gene: 3. The CDR3 spells CASRLQGANQPQHF. The CDR3 DNA sequence: TGTGCCAGCAGACTACAGGGGGCCAATCAGCCCCAGCATTTT.

This clone has just one count. The chain's CDR3 is CASSEYRDPPLHF. The DNA for the CDR3 is TGTGCCAGCAGTGAGTACAGGGATCCACCCCTCCACTTT. The V call is TRBV2, the J call TRBJ1-6; TRBD1 is a possible D gene (6 bases). V was trimmed by 3 bases and J by 11 bases, leaving 11 bases between them. This CDR3 is built from 13 residues. In germline, CDR1 is SNHLY, CDR2 FYNNEI. Using reference TRBV2 and TRBJ1-6 for the parts outside the CDR3, the full variable domain is EPEVTQTPSHQVTQMGQEVILRCVPISNHLYFYWYRQILGQKVEFLVSFYNNEISEKSEIFDDQFSVERPDGSNFTLKIRSTKLEDSAMYFCASSEYRDPPLHFGNGTRLTVT.

This rearrangement joins TRBV18 to TRBJ2-3; TRBD2 is a possible D gene (6 bases). Germline CDR1 reads KGHSH; CDR2 reads LQKENI. The CDR3 length is 16 residues. V lost 3 bases, J lost 2 bases, and 15 bases lay in between. CDR3 sequence (DNA): TGTGCCAGCTCACCTCCAACTAGCCTCACCACAGATACGCAGTATTTT. Translated: CASSPPTSLTTDTQYF.

The chain couples TRBV7-3 to TRBJ2-5; 7 bases line up with TRBD2. CDR3 length: 14 amino acids. The germline V gene has CDR1 SGHTA and CDR2 FQGTGA. J lost 2 bases, V lost 5 bases, and 5 bases had no gene match. The CDR3 spells CASSPSSGQETQYF. The CDR3 nucleotides are TGTGCCAGCAGCCCCTCTAGCGGACAAGAGACCCAGTACTTC. Using reference TRBV7-3 and TRBJ2-5 for the parts outside the CDR3, the full variable domain is GAGVSQTPSNKVTEKGKYVELRCDPISGHTALYWYRQSLGQGPEFLIYFQGTGAADDSGLPNDRFFAVRPEGSVSTLKIQRTERGDSAVYLCASSPSSGQETQYFGPGTRLLVL.

The chain combines TRBV5-1 with TRBJ1-5; D is perhaps TRBD1 (6 bases). The CDR3 sequence is 15 residues long. Per germline, CDR1 SGHRS and CDR2 YFSETQ. Trimming removed 4 bases at V and 3 bases at J, with 14 bases between. CDR3 in amino acids: CASSPGGAFNQPQHF. CDR3 sequence (DNA): TGCGCCAGCAGCCCCGGGGGGGCGTTCAATCAGCCCCAGCATTTT.

The chain carries TRBV6-6 and TRBJ1-1; D not certain. With 2 bases removed from V and 9 bases from J, the gap between germline ends came to 7 bases. The CDR3 is 11 amino acids. CDR1 is MNHNY and CDR2 is SVGAGI in the germline V gene (reference sequence). CDR3: CASSYPRKAFF. CDR3 in DNA: TGTGCCAGCAGTTACCCCAGAAAAGCTTTCTTT.

This chain uses TRBV19 with TRBJ1-3, with TRBD1 identical over 7 bases. The CDR3 covers 16 residues. The junction had 6 bases not matched to a gene; V was cut back by 1 base and J by 3 bases. CDR1 is LNHDA, CDR2 SQIVND, per germline (reference sequence). CDR3 sequence: CASSIATGFLGNTIYF. DNA of the CDR3: TGTGCCAGTAGTATAGCGACAGGGTTTCTTGGAAACACCATATATTTT.

The sample holds one count of this clone. CDR3 protein: CASSPDVSGGYEQYF. CDR3 bases: TGTGCCAGCAGCCCAGACGTTAGCGGGGGCTACGAGCAGTACTTC. The genes are TRBV7-9 and TRBJ2-7; 9 bases fit TRBD2. The ends lost 5 bases at V and 3 bases at J; junction bases unmatched: 8. CDR3 length: 15 residues. From germline, CDR1 is SEHNR and CDR2 FQNEAQ (reference sequence).